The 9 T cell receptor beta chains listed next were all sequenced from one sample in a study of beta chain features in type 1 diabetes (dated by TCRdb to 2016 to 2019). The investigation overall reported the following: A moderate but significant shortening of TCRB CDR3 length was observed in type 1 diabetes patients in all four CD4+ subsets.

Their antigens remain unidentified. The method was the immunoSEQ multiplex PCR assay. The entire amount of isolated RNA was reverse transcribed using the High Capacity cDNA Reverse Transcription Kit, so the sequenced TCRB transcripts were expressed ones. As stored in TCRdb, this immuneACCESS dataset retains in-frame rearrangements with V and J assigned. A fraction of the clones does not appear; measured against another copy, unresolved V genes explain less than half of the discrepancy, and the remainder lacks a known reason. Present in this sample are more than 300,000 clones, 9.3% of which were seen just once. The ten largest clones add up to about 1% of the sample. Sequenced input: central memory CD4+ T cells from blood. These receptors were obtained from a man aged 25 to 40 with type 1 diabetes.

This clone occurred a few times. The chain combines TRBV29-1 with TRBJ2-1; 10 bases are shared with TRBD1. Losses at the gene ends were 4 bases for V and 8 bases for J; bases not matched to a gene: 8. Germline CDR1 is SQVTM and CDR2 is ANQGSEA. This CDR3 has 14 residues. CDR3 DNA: TGCAGCGTTGGCGAGACAGGGGGCTATCATGAGCAGTTCTTC. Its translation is CSVGETGGYHEQFF.

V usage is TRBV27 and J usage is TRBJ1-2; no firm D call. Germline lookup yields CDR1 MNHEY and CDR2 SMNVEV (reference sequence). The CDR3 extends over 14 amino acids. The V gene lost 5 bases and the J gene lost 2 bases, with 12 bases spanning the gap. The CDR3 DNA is TGTGCCAGCAGTCCCCGTAGCGCGAACTATGGCTACACCTTC. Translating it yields CASSPRSANYGYTF.

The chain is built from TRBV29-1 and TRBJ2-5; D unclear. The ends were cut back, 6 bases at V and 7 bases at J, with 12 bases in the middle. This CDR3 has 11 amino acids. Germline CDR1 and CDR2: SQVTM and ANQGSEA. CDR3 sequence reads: CSVDVEGTQYF. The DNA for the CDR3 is TGCAGCGTAGACGTGGAAGGGACCCAGTACTTC.

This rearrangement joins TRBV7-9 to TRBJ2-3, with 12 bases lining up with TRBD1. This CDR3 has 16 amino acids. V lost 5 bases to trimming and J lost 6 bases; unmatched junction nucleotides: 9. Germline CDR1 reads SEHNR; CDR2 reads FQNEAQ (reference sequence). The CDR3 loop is CASSRLPGQGADTQYF. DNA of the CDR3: TGTGCCAGCAGCCGACTACCGGGACAGGGGGCGGATACGCAGTATTTT.

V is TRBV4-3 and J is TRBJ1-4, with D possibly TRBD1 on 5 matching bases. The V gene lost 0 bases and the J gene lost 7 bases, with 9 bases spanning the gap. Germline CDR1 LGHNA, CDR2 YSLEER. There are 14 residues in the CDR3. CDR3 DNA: TGCGCCAGCAGCCAAGACCGGACAATTGAAAAACTGTTTTTT. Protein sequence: CASSQDRTIEKLFF.

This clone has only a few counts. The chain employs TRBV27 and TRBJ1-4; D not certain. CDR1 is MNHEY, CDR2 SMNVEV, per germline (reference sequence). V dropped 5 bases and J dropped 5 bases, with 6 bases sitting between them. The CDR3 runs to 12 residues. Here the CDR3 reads CASSRPNEKLFF. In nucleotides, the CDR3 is TGTGCCAGCAGTCGGCCAAATGAAAAACTGTTTTTT.

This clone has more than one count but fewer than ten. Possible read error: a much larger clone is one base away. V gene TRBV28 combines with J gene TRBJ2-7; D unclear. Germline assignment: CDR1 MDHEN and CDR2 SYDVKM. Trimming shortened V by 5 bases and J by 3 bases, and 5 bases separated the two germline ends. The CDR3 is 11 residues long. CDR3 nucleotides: TGTGCCAGCAGTCACCACTACGAGCAGTACTTC. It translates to CASSHHYEQYF.

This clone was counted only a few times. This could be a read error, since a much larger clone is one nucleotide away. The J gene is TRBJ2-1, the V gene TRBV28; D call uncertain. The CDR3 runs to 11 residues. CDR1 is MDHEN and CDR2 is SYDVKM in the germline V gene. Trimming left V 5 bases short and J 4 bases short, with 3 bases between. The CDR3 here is CASSRYNEQFF. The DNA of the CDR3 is TGTGCCAGCAGTCGTTACAATGAGCAGTTCTTC.

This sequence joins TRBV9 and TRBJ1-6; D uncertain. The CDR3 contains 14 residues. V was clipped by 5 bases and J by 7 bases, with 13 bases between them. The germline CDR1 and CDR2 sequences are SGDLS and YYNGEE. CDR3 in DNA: TGTGCCAGCAGATACGGGGTGGGAAATTCACCCCTCCACTTT. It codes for CASRYGVGNSPLHF.